This TCR beta chain is drawn from a study of T cells in Graves' hyperthyroidism and ophthalmopathy. In the case of this clonotype: Antigen unknown. With a much larger clone just one base away, this may be a read error.

The length of the CDR3 is 12 residues. Germline CDR1 reads MNHNS; CDR2 reads SASEGT. Whole-study findings and limits: By a 13 V-J model, ophthalmopathy was set apart from stable hyperthyroidism. Blood also held most thyroid clonotypes expanded beyond 0.001.

The TCR beta CDR3 regions underwent amplification using RNA transcripts as the source. HTBI primers drove first-round RT-PCR of the TCR CDR3. TCRdb processed the multiplex PCR reads anew with MiXCR; each CDR3 protein has one entry. The data hold about 580,000 distinct CDR3 sequences, with 11% to 15% observed a single time. With a duration under 2 months, the hyperthyroidism was newly diagnosed in patients aged 18 to 65. First hyperthyroidism diagnosis is when the blood sample was obtained, before any ophthalmopathy symptoms. This chain links TRBV6-1 with TRBJ1-1; D unclear. Sequenced: blood. The source of this sequence is a young woman with Graves' hyperthyroidism that later progressed to Graves' ophthalmopathy. CDR3 coding DNA: TGTGCCAGCAGTGAACGGATCACTGAAGCTCTCTTT. This encodes CASSERITEALF.